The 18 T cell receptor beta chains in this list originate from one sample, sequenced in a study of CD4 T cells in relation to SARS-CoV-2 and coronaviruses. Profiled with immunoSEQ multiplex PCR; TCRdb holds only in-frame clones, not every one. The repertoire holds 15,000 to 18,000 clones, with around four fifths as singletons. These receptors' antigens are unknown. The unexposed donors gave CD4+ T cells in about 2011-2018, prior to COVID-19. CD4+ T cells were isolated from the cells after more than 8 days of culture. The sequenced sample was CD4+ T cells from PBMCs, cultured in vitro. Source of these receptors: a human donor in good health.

CDR3: CASSIIFMRGALAKNIQYF. The CDR3 region has the DNA TGTGCCAGTAGTATAATCTTTATGAGGGGGGCGCTCGCCAAAAACATTCAGTACTTC. The rearrangement links TRBV19 to TRBJ2-4; D possibly matches TRBD1 or TRBD2 (6 bases each). CDR1 and CDR2 (germline): LNHDA, SQIVND (reference sequence). The CDR3 is 19 amino acids. Trimming shortened V by 2 bases and J by 1 base, and 21 bases separated the two germline ends.

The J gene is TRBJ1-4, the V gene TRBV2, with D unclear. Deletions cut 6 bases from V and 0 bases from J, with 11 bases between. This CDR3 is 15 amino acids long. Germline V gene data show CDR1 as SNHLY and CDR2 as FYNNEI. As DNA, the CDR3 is TGTGCCAGCAGCTCCGAGGACTCAACTAATGAAAAACTGTTTTTT. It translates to CASSSEDSTNEKLFF.

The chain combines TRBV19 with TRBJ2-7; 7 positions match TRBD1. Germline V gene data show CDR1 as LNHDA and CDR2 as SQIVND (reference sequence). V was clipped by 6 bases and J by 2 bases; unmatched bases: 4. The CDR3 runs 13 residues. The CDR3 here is CASSRGQAYEQYF. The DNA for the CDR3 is TGTGCCAGTAGCCGCGGACAGGCCTACGAGCAGTACTTC.

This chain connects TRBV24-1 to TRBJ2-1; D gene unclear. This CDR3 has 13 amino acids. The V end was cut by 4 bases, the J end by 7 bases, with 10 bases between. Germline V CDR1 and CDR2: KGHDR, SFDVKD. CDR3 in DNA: TGTGCCACCAGTGACCAAAGAACTAATGAGCAGTTCTTC. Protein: CATSDQRTNEQFF.

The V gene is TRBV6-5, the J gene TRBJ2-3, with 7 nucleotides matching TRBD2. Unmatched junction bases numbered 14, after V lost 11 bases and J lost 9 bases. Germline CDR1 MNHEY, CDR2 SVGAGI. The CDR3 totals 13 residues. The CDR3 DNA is TGTGCCGGCAAGGGACTACCTTTGGGCACGCAGTATTTT. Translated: CAGKGLPLGTQYF.

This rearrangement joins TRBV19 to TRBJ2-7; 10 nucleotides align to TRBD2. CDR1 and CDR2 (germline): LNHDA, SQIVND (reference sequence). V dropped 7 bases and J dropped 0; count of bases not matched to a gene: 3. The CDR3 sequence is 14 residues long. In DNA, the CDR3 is TGTGCCAGTACCCGGACTAGCGGCTCCTACGAGCAGTACTTC. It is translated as CASTRTSGSYEQYF.

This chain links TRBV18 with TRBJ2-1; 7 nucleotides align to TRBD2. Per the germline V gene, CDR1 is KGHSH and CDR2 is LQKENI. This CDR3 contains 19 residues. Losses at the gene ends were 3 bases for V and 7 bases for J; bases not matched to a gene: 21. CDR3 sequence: CASSPIPGLGAPSQNEQFF. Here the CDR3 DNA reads TGTGCCAGCTCACCCATCCCCGGACTAGGGGCGCCATCCCAAAATGAGCAGTTCTTC.

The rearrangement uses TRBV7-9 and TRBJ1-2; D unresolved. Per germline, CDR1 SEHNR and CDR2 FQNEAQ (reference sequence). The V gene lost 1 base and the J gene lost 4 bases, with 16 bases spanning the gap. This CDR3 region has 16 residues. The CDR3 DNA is TGTGCCAGCAGCTTAGGTGTCACCACGAGCGGCTATGGCTACACCTTC. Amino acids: CASSLGVTTSGYGYTF.

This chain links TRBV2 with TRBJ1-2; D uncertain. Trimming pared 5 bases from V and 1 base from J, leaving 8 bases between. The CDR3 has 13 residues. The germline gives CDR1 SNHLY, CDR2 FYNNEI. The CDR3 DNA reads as TGTGCCAGCAGTAACACCCTTAACTATGGCTACACCTTC. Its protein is CASSNTLNYGYTF.

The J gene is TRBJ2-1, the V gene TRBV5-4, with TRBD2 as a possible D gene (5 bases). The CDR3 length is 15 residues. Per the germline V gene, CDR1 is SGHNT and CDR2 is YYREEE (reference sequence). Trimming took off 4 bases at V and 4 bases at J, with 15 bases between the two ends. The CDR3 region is CASSEDQGGYNEQFF. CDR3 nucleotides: TGTGCCAGCAGCGAAGACCAAGGCGGGTACAATGAGCAGTTCTTC.

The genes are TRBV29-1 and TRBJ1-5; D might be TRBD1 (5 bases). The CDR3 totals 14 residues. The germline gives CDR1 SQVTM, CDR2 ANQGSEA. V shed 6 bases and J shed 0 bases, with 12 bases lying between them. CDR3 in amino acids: CSVRDGDSNQPQHF. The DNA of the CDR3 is TGCAGCGTCAGGGACGGCGATAGCAATCAGCCCCAGCATTTT.

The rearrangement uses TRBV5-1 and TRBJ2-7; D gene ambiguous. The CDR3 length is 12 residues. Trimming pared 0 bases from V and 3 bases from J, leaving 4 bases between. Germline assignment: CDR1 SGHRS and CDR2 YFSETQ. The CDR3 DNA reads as TGCGCCAGCAGCTTGGGTGACTACGAGCAGTACTTC. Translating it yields CASSLGDYEQYF. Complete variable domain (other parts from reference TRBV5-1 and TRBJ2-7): KAGVTQTPRYLIKTRGQQVTLSCSPISGHRSVSWYQQTPGQGLQFLFEYFSETQRNKGNFPGRFSGRQFSNSRSEMNVSTLELGDSALYLCASSLGDYEQYFGPGTRLTVT.

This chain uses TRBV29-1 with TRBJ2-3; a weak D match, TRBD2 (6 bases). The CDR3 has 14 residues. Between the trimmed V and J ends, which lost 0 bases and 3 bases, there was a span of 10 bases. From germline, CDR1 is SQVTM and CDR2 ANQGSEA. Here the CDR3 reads CSVEDRRGTDTQYF. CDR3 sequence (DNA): TGCAGCGTTGAAGATCGCCGGGGGACAGATACGCAGTATTTT.

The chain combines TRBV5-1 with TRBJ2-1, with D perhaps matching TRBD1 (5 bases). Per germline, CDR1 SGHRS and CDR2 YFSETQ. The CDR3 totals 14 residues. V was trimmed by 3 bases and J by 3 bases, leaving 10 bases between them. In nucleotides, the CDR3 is TGCGCCAGCAGCTCGAACAGGTACTACAATGAGCAGTTCTTC. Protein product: CASSSNRYYNEQFF.

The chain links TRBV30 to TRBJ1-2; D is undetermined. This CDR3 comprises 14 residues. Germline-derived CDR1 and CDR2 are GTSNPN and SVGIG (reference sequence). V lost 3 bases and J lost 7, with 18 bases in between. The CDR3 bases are TGTGCCTGGAGCTTGGAGTCCGATTATGTTGGCTACACCTTC. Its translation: CAWSLESDYVGYTF. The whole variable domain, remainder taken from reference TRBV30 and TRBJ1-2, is SQTIHQWPATLVQPVGSPLSLECTVEGTSNPNLYWYRQAAGRGLQLLFYSVGIGQISSEVPQNLSASRPQDRQFILSSKKLLLSDSGFYLCAWSLESDYVGYTFGSGTRLTVV.

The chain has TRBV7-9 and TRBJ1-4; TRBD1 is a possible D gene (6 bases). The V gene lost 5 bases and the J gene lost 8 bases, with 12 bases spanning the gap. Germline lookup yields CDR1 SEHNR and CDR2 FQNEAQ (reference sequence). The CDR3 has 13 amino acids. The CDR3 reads CASSGQFAEKLFF. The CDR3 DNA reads TGTGCCAGCAGCGGACAGTTCGCAGAAAAACTGTTTTTT.

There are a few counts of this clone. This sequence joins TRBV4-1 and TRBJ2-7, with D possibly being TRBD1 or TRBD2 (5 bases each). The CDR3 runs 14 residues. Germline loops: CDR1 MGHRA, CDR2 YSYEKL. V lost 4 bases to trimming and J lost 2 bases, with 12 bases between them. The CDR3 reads CASSPRGGTYEQYF. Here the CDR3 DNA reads TGCGCCAGCAGCCCACGTGGGGGAACCTACGAGCAGTACTTC.

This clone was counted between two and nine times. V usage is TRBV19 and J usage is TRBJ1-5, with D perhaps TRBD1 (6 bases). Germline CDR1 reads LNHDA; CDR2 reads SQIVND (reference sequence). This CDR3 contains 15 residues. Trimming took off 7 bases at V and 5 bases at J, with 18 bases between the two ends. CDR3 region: CASKTRGFGDQPQHF. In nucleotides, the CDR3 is TGTGCCAGTAAAACAAGGGGGTTTGGGGATCAGCCCCAGCATTTT.